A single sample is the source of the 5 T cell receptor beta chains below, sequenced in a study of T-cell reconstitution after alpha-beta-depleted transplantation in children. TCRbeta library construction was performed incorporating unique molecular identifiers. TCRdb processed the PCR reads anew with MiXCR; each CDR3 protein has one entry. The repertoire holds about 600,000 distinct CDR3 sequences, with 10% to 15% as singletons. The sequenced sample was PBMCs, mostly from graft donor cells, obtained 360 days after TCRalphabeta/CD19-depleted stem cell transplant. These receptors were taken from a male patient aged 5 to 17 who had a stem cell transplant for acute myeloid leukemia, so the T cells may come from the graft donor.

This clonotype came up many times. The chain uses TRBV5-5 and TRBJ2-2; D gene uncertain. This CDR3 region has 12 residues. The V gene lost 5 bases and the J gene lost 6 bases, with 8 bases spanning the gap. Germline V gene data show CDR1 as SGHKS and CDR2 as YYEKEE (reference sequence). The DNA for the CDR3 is TGTGCCAGCAGTAGGGTTCCCGGGGAGCTGTTTTTT. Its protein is CASSRVPGELFF.

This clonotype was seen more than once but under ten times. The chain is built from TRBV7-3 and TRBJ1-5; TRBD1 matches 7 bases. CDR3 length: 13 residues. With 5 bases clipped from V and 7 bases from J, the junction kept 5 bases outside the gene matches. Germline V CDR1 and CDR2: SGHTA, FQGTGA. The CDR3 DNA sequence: TGTGCCAGCAGCGACACAGGGGACCAGCCCCAGCATTTT. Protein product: CASSDTGDQPQHF.

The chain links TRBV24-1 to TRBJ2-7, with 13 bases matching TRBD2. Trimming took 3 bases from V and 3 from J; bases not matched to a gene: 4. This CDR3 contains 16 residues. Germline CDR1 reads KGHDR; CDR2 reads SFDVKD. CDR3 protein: CATSDLGLAGHYEQYF. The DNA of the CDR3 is TGTGCCACCAGTGATCTGGGACTAGCGGGGCACTACGAGCAGTACTTC.

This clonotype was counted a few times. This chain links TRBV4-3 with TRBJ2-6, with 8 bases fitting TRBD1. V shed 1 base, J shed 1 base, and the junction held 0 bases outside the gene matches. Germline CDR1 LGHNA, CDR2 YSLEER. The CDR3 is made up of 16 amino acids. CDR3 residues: CASSQGTGSGANVLTF. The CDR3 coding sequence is TGCGCCAGCAGCCAAGGGACAGGGTCTGGGGCCAACGTCCTGACTTTC.

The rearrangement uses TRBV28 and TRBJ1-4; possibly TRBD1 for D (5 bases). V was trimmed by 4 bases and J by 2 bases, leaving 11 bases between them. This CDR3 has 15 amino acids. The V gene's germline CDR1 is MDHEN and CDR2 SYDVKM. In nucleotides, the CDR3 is TGTGCCAGCAGTTCAGACAGCTCTACTAATGAAAAACTGTTTTTT. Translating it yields CASSSDSSTNEKLFF. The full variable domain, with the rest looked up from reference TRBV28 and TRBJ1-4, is DVKVTQSSRYLVKRTGEKVFLECVQDMDHENMFWYRQDPGLGLRLIYFSYDVKMKEKGDIPEGYSVSREKKERFSLILESASTNQTSMYLCASSSDSSTNEKLFFGSGTQLSVL.